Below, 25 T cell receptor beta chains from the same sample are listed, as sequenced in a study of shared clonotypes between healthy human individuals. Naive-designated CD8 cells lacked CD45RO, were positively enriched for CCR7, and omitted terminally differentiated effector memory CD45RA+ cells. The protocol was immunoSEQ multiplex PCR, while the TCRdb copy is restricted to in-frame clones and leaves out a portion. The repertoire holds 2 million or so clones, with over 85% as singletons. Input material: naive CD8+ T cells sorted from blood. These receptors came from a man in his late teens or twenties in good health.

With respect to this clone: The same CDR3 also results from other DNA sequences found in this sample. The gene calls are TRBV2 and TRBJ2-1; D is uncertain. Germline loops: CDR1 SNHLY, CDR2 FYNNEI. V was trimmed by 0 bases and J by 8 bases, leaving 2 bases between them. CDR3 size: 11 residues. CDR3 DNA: TGTGCCAGCAGTGAAGCTGATGAGCAGTTCTTC. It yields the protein CASSEADEQFF.

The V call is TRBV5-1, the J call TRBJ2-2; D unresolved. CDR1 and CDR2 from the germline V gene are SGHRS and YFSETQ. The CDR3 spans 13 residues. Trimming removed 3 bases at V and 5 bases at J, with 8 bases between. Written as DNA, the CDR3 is TGCGCCAGCAGCTCGTACGCAACCGGGGAGCTGTTTTTT. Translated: CASSSYATGELFF.

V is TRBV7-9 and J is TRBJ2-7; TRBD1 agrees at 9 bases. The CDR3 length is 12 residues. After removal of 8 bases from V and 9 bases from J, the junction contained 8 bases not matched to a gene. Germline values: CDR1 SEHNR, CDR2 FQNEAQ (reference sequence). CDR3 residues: CASEETGGWQYF. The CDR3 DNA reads TGTGCCAGCGAAGAGACAGGGGGATGGCAGTACTTC.

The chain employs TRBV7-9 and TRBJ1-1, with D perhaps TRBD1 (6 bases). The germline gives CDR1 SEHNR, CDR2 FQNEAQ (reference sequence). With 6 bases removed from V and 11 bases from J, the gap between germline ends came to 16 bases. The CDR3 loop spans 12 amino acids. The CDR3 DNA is TGTGCCAGCAGATCACAACAGGGATTTGCTTTCTTT. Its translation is CASRSQQGFAFF.

CDR3 nucleotide sequence: TGTGCCAGCAGCCCGGTGGACAGGCCCTACGAGCAGTACTTC. It specifies CASSPVDRPYEQYF. The rearrangement links TRBV13 to TRBJ2-7; 7 bases line up with TRBD1. CDR3 length: 14 amino acids. V was pared by 5 bases and J by 2 bases, with 6 bases of the junction left unmatched. Germline V gene data show CDR1 as PRHDT and CDR2 as FYEKMQ (reference sequence).

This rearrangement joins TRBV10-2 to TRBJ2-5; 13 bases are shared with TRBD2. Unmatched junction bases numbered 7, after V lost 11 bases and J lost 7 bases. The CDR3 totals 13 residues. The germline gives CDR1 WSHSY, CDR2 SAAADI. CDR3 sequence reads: CASLAGGLATQYF. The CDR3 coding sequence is TGCGCCTCACTAGCGGGGGGGCTGGCGACCCAGTACTTC.

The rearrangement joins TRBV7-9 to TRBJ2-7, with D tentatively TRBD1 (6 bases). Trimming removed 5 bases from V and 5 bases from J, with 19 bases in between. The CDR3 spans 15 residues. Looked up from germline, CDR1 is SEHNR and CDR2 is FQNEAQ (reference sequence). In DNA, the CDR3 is TGTGCCAGCAGCCATCTGGACAGTAATAATAACGAGCAGTACTTC. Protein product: CASSHLDSNNNEQYF.

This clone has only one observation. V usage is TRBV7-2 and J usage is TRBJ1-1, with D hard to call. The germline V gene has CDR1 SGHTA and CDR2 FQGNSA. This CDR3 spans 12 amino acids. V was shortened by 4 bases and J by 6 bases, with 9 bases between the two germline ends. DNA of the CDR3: TGTGCCAGCAGCTCATTTGGCCCTGAAGCTTTCTTT. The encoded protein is CASSSFGPEAFF.

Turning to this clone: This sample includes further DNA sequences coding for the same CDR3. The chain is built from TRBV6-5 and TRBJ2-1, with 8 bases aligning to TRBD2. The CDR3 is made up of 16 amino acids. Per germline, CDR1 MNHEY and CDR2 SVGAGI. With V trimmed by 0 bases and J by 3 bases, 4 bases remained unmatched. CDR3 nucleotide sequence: TGTGCCAGCAGTTACTCAGCGGGAGAGGTCTACAATGAGCAGTTCTTC. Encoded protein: CASSYSAGEVYNEQFF.

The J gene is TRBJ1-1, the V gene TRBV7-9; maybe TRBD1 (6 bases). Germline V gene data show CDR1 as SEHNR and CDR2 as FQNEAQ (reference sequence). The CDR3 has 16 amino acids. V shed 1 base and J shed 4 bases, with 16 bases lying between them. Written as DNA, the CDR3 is TGTGCCAGCAGCTTAGAGGCAGGGGAAAGGGGCACTGAAGCTTTCTTT. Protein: CASSLEAGERGTEAFF.

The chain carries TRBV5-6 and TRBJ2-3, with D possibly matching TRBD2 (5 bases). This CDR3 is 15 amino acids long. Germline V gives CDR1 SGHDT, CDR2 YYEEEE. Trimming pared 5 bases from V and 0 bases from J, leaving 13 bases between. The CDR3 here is CASSSASGSTDTQYF. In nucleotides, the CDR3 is TGTGCCAGCAGTTCGGCCAGCGGTAGCACAGATACGCAGTATTTT.

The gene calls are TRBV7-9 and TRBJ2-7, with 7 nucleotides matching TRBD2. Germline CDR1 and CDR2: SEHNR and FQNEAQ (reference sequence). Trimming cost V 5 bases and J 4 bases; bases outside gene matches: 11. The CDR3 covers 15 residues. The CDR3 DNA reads TGTGCCAGCAGCCAGGCGAGCGGGATTGAGTACGAGCAGTACTTC. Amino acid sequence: CASSQASGIEYEQYF.

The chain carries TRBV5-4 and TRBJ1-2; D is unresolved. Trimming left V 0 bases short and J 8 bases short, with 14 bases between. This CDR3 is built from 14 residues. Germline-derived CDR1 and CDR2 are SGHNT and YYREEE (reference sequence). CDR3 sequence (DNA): TGTGCCAGCAGCTTGGAATTAGACCCTATGGGCTACACCTTC. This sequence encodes CASSLELDPMGYTF.

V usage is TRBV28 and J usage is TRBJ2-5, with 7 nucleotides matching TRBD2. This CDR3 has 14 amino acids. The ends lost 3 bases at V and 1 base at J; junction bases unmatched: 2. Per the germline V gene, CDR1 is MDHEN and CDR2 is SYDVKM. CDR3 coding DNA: TGTGCCAGCAGTTTGCGGGGGACCCAAGAGACCCAGTACTTC. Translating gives CASSLRGTQETQYF. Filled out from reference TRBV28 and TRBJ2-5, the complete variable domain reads DVKVTQSSRYLVKRTGEKVFLECVQDMDHENMFWYRQDPGLGLRLIYFSYDVKMKEKGDIPEGYSVSREKKERFSLILESASTNQTSMYLCASSLRGTQETQYFGPGTRLLVL.

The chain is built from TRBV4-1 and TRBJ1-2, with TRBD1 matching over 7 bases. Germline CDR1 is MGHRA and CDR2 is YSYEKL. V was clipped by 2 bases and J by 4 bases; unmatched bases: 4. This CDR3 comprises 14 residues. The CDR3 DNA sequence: TGCGCCAGCAGCCAAAGGGAGGGGGCCTATGGCTACACCTTC. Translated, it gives CASSQREGAYGYTF.

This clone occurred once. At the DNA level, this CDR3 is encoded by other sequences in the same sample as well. CDR3 sequence (DNA): TGTGCCAGCAGTTATTGGGGTGAGTCCTACGAGCAGTACTTC. This translates into CASSYWGESYEQYF. This chain joins TRBV6-5 and TRBJ2-7; no definite D call. CDR1 is MNHEY, CDR2 SVGAGI, per germline. V lost 3 bases and J 1 base, leaving 10 bases between the germline ends. This CDR3 has 14 amino acids.

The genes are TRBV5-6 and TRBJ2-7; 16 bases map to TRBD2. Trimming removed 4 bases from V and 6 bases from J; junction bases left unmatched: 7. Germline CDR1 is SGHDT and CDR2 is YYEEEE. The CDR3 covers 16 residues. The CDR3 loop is CASSPGTSGRGFEQYF. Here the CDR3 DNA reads TGTGCCAGCAGCCCCGGGACTAGCGGGAGGGGGTTCGAGCAGTACTTC.

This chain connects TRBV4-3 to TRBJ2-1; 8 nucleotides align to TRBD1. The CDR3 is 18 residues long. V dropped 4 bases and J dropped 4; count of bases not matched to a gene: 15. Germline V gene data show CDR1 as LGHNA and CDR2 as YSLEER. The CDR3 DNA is TGCGCCAGCAGCCCACTCATACAGGGGGAACCAGGATACAATGAGCAGTTCTTC. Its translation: CASSPLIQGEPGYNEQFF.

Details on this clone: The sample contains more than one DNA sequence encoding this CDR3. CDR3 nucleotides: TGCGCCAGCAGCCAACAGGGCTACGAGCAGTACTTC. Amino acid sequence: CASSQQGYEQYF. V usage is TRBV5-1 and J usage is TRBJ2-7; TRBD1 is a possible D gene (6 bases). Trimming left V 4 bases short and J 3 bases short, with 8 bases between. The germline CDR1 and CDR2 sequences are SGHRS and YFSETQ. This CDR3 spans 12 amino acids.

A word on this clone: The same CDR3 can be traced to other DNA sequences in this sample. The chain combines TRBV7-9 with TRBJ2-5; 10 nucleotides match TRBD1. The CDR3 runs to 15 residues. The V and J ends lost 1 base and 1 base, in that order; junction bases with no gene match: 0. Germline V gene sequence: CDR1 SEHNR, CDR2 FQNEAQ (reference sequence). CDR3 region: CASSLGTGGQETQYF. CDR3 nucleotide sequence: TGTGCCAGCAGCTTAGGGACAGGGGGCCAAGAGACCCAGTACTTC.

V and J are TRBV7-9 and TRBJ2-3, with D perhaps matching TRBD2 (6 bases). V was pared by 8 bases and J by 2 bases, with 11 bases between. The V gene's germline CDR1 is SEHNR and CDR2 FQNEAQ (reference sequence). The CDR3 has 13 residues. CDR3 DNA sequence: TGTGCCAGCTCTCAACTAGCCACAGATACGCAGTATTTT. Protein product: CASSQLATDTQYF.

CDR3 DNA sequence: TGTGCCAGCAGCTTAGAAGGGTATACCTACGAGCAGTACTTC. Residues: CASSLEGYTYEQYF. The gene calls are TRBV7-9 and TRBJ2-7; D unresolved. Trimming pared 1 base from V and 2 bases from J, leaving 9 bases between. CDR3 size: 14 residues. The germline V gene encodes CDR1 SEHNR and CDR2 FQNEAQ (reference sequence).

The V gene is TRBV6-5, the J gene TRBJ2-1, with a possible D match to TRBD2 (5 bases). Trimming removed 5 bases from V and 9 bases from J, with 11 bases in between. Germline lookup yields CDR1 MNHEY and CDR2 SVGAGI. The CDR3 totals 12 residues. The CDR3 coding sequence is TGTGCCAGCAGTGCGGACTTGGTTGAGCAGTTCTTC. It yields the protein CASSADLVEQFF.

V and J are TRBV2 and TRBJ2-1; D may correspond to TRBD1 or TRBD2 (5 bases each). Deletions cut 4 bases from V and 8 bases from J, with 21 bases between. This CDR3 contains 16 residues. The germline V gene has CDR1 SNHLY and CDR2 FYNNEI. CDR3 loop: CASSGDPTAPRHEQFF. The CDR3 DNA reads TGTGCCAGCAGTGGGGACCCTACAGCGCCCCGCCATGAGCAGTTCTTC.

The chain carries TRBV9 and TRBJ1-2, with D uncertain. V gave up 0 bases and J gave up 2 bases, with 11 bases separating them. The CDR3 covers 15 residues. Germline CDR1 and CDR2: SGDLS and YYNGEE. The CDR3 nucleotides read TGTGCCAGCAGCGTAGATTATCTTAGAAACTATGGCTACACCTTC. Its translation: CASSVDYLRNYGYTF.